The 32 T cell receptor beta chains in this list originate from one sample, sequenced in a study of blood T cell repertoires in COVID-19. Profiling relied on immunoSEQ multiplex PCR, and the TCRdb table lists in-frame clones only, not all of them. The sample has nearly 250,000 clones, about 80% seen once; the top ten hold around 2%. Sequencing was performed on peripheral blood. These TCRs come from a woman of 80 years or more with acute or convalescent COVID-19.

V and J are TRBV6-6 and TRBJ1-4, with 10 nucleotides matching TRBD1. The CDR3 is 16 residues long. Trimming removed 0 bases from V and 5 bases from J; junction bases left unmatched: 3. Germline V CDR1 and CDR2: MNHNY, SVGAGI (reference sequence). CDR3 amino acids: CASSYSGTGVNEKLFF. Written as DNA, the CDR3 is TGTGCCAGCAGTTACTCGGGGACAGGGGTCAATGAAAAACTGTTTTTT.

The chain links TRBV27 to TRBJ2-3; 7 nucleotides match TRBD1. V lost 3 bases, J lost 4 bases, and 10 bases stayed unmatched. Per germline, CDR1 MNHEY and CDR2 SMNVEV (reference sequence). CDR3 length equals 16 residues. The CDR3 DNA follows: TGTGCCAGCAGTTTCACGACAGGGTATAGCCCAGATACGCAGTATTTT. Residues: CASSFTTGYSPDTQYF.

CDR3 protein: CASSGSRDRQKNIQYF. CDR3 bases: TGTGCCAGCAGCGGGTCCCGGGACAGACAGAAAAACATTCAGTACTTC. The chain combines TRBV5-8 with TRBJ2-4; 7 positions match TRBD1. Germline V gene lookup returns CDR1 SGHTS and CDR2 YDEGEE. With 4 bases clipped from V and 4 bases from J, the junction kept 11 bases outside the gene matches. The CDR3 is 16 residues long.

This clone was detected only once. The J gene is TRBJ2-7, the V gene TRBV6-5, with TRBD1 as a possible D gene (5 bases). The germline CDR1 and CDR2 sequences are MNHEY and SVGAGI. This CDR3 has 12 residues. Deletions cut 7 bases from V and 2 bases from J, with 9 bases between. CDR3 protein: CASNQGTYEQYF. Written as DNA, the CDR3 is TGTGCCAGCAATCAGGGTACCTACGAGCAGTACTTC.

The chain has TRBV7-2 and TRBJ2-3; 9 nucleotides line up with TRBD2. Germline V gene sequence: CDR1 SGHTA, CDR2 FQGNSA. This CDR3 has 15 amino acids. The V gene end was trimmed by 3 bases and the J gene end by 2 bases; junction bases not matched to a gene: 3. The CDR3 DNA is TGTGCCAGCAGCTTTCAGCGGGGGGCCACAGATACGCAGTATTTT. Residues: CASSFQRGATDTQYF. Filled out from reference TRBV7-2 and TRBJ2-3, the complete variable domain reads GAGVSQSPSNKVTEKGKDVELRCDPISGHTALYWYRQSLGQGLEFLIYFQGNSAPDKSGLPSDRFSAERTGGSVSTLTIQRTQQEDSAVYLCASSFQRGATDTQYFGPGTRLTVL.

The chain links TRBV5-4 to TRBJ1-3, with no clear D. Trimming shortened V by 0 bases and J by 4 bases, and 11 bases separated the two germline ends. This CDR3 is 15 amino acids long. From germline, CDR1 is SGHNT and CDR2 YYREEE (reference sequence). CDR3 in amino acids: CASSLARESGNTIYF. For the CDR3, the DNA is TGTGCCAGCAGCTTGGCGCGGGAGTCGGGAAACACCATATATTTT. Filled out from reference TRBV5-4 and TRBJ1-3, the complete variable domain reads ETGVTQSPTHLIKTRGQQVTLRCSSQSGHNTVSWYQQALGQGPQFIFQYYREEENGRGNFPPRFSGLQFPNYSSELNVNALELDDSALYLCASSLARESGNTIYFGEGSWLTVV.

This clone has a single count. J is TRBJ2-3 and V is TRBV7-9, with TRBD1 as a possible D gene (6 bases). Germline V gene sequence: CDR1 SEHNR, CDR2 FQNEAQ (reference sequence). V was shortened by 5 bases and J by 2 bases, with 17 bases between the two germline ends. This CDR3 is 16 amino acids long. Here the CDR3 reads CASSTSGTRATDTQYF. CDR3 DNA sequence: TGTGCCAGCAGCACATCCGGGACACGGGCCACAGATACGCAGTATTTT. The full variable domain, rest sourced from reference TRBV7-9 and TRBJ2-3, is DTGVSQNPRHKITKRGQNVTFRCDPISEHNRLYWYRQTLGQGPEFLTYFQNEAQLEKSRLLSDRFSAERPKGSFSTLEIQRTEQGDSAMYLCASSTSGTRATDTQYFGPGTRLTVL.

V usage is TRBV21-1 and J usage is TRBJ2-7; TRBD1 reflects the table's D call only, with no check against the DNA. TRBV21-1 is recorded as a pseudogene. The CDR3 is made up of 16 amino acids. The CDR3 nucleotides are TGTGCCAGCAGCAAAGTTACGGACAGGGTGCCCTACGAGCAGTACTTC. Encoded protein: CASSKVTDRVPYEQYF.

This clone was seen more than once but under ten times. The gene calls are TRBV2 and TRBJ2-7, with D perhaps matching TRBD1 (6 bases). CDR1 and CDR2 from the germline V gene are SNHLY and FYNNEI. CDR3 length: 12 residues. V lost 2 bases and J 4 bases, leaving 6 bases between the germline ends. The CDR3 loop reads CASSEQGYEQYF. The CDR3 DNA reads TGTGCCAGCAGTGAACAGGGGTACGAGCAGTACTTC.

V is TRBV18 and J is TRBJ2-7; TRBD1 agrees at 9 bases. This CDR3 spans 15 amino acids. V shed 3 bases, J shed 4 bases, and the junction held 7 bases outside the gene matches. Germline CDR1 reads KGHSH; CDR2 reads LQKENI. This CDR3 reads CASSPYRTGDYEQYF. In nucleotides, the CDR3 is TGTGCCAGCTCACCTTACCGGACAGGGGATTACGAGCAGTACTTC.

This chain links TRBV6-2 or TRBV6-3 with TRBJ1-1; 9 nucleotides line up with TRBD1. The junction had 7 bases not matched to a gene; V was cut back by 5 bases and J by 0 bases. The V gene's germline CDR1 is MNHEY and CDR2 SVGEGT. CDR3 length equals 16 residues. CDR3 DNA sequence: TGTGCCAGCAGTCCGGGACAGGGCTTTTTGAACACTGAAGCTTTCTTT. The encoded protein is CASSPGQGFLNTEAFF.

The chain links TRBV4-3 to TRBJ1-2; D gene ambiguous. Germline-derived CDR1 and CDR2 are LGHNA and YSLEER. The CDR3 covers 14 residues. V lost 0 bases and J 2 bases, leaving 7 bases between the germline ends. The CDR3 region has the DNA TGCGCCAGCAGCCAAGAGCCCGGGAACTATGGCTACACCTTC. Translated: CASSQEPGNYGYTF.

This clone has only one observation. V and J are TRBV5-1 and TRBJ1-4; the D gene is possibly TRBD1 (6 bases). Looked up from germline, CDR1 is SGHRS and CDR2 is YFSETQ. The CDR3 contains 16 residues. V was clipped by 5 bases and J by 7 bases, with 21 bases between them. The chain's CDR3 is CASRVDPTGISEKLFF. CDR3 nucleotide sequence: TGCGCCAGCAGGGTCGATCCAACAGGGATTAGTGAAAAACTGTTTTTT.

The rearrangement joins TRBV29-1 to TRBJ1-2; 9 positions agree with TRBD1. Germline CDR1 SQVTM, CDR2 ANQGSEA. This CDR3 contains 14 residues. V lost 3 bases, J lost 8 bases, and 10 bases stayed unmatched. The CDR3 here is CSVERPGQGVGYTF. CDR3 DNA sequence: TGCAGCGTTGAGAGACCGGGACAGGGCGTCGGCTACACCTTC.

V usage is TRBV7-8 and J usage is TRBJ2-1, with D possibly matching TRBD2 (5 bases). V lost 6 bases and J 0 bases, leaving 24 bases between the germline ends. The CDR3 has 19 amino acids. Looked up from germline, CDR1 is SGHVS and CDR2 is FQNEAQ. CDR3 loop: CASSPRRTSQLSSYNEQFF. For the CDR3, the DNA is TGTGCCAGCAGTCCCCGGAGGACTTCACAACTAAGCTCCTACAATGAGCAGTTCTTC.

This chain uses TRBV6-5 with TRBJ1-5; D is unresolved. V was trimmed by 2 bases and J by 2 bases, leaving 7 bases between them. The CDR3 consists of 14 residues. Germline CDR1 is MNHEY and CDR2 is SVGAGI. The CDR3 protein is CASSYSGGNQPQHF. The CDR3 DNA follows: TGTGCCAGCAGTTACAGCGGAGGCAATCAGCCCCAGCATTTT.

The chain joins TRBV9 to TRBJ1-2; D gene ambiguous. The CDR3 runs to 15 residues. CDR1 SGDLS and CDR2 YYNGEE come from the germline V gene. V lost 0 bases, J lost 4 bases, and 13 bases lay in between. CDR3: CASSVGRLTAYGYTF. The CDR3 DNA reads as TGTGCCAGCAGCGTAGGCCGCCTCACAGCCTATGGCTACACCTTC.

This clone was found a few times. This sequence joins TRBV7-2 and TRBJ1-3; perhaps TRBD1 as D (6 bases). The CDR3 runs 13 residues. The V and J ends lost 8 bases and 4 bases respectively, with 12 bases between them. Per germline, CDR1 SGHTA and CDR2 FQGNSA. The CDR3 DNA reads as TGTGCCAGCTCAGGGGAAAGCGGAAACACCATATATTTT. Its protein is CASSGESGNTIYF.

The count of this clone is one. The gene calls are TRBV9 and TRBJ1-2, with 7 nucleotides matching TRBD1. The CDR3 covers 13 residues. Per germline, CDR1 SGDLS and CDR2 YYNGEE. The junction had 5 bases not matched to a gene; V was cut back by 4 bases and J by 5 bases. CDR3 amino acids: CASSQTGAYGYTF. The CDR3 coding sequence is TGTGCCAGCAGCCAAACAGGGGCGTATGGCTACACCTTC.

The V gene is TRBV28, the J gene TRBJ2-2; D gene ambiguous. V lost 2 bases, J lost 1 base, and 5 bases lay in between. There are 14 residues in the CDR3. The germline V gene encodes CDR1 MDHEN and CDR2 SYDVKM. DNA of the CDR3: TGTGCCAGCAGTTTAAGAGGGAACACCGGGGAGCTGTTTTTT. This translates into CASSLRGNTGELFF.

V and J are TRBV19 and TRBJ2-3; 13 bases are shared with TRBD2. The germline V gene has CDR1 LNHDA and CDR2 SQIVND (reference sequence). J gave up 2 bases and V 5 bases, and 10 bases lay outside the gene matches. CDR3 length: 18 residues. CDR3 DNA sequence: TGTGCCAGTAGTGCCGGACTAGCGGGGGCCCGAAACACAGATACGCAGTATTTT. Protein: CASSAGLAGARNTDTQYF.

V is TRBV7-3 and J is TRBJ2-3; TRBD2 is a possible D gene (6 bases). V was trimmed by 2 bases and J by 3 bases, leaving 12 bases between them. The CDR3 totals 15 residues. The germline V gene encodes CDR1 SGHTA and CDR2 FQGTGA. CDR3 loop: CASSLGRGTTDTQYF. The CDR3 bases are TGTGCCAGCAGCTTAGGGCGGGGAACAACAGATACGCAGTATTTT.

The chain recombines TRBV28 with TRBJ2-3, with 8 bases aligning to TRBD2. The CDR3 sequence is 16 residues long. Trimming cost V 5 bases and J 6 bases; bases outside gene matches: 13. Germline CDR1 is MDHEN and CDR2 is SYDVKM. The CDR3 reads CASSPPRAGVGDTQYF. Here the CDR3 DNA reads TGTGCCAGCAGTCCTCCTCGAGCGGGAGTGGGGGATACGCAGTATTTT.

The chain joins TRBV6-5 to TRBJ2-1; 8 bases map to TRBD1. J gave up 4 bases and V 11 bases, and 13 bases lay outside the gene matches. Germline V gene sequence: CDR1 MNHEY, CDR2 SVGAGI. CDR3 length: 15 amino acids. Written as DNA, the CDR3 is TGTGCCGCACGAGGGACAGGAACCCTATACAATGAGCAGTTCTTC. This gives the protein CAARGTGTLYNEQFF.

V is TRBV5-1 and J is TRBJ1-1; perhaps TRBD1 as D (6 bases). This CDR3 comprises 16 residues. Looked up from germline, CDR1 is SGHRS and CDR2 is YFSETQ. Trimming took 3 bases from V and 1 from J, leaving 16 bases between them. The CDR3 loop is CASSSPGGAGNTEAFF. Here the CDR3 DNA reads TGCGCCAGCAGCTCCCCGGGGGGGGCAGGGAACACTGAAGCTTTCTTT.

This clone has only one observation. The chain has TRBV30 and TRBJ1-6; 8 bases are shared with TRBD1. The CDR3 runs 13 residues. The V gene's germline CDR1 is GTSNPN and CDR2 SVGIG (reference sequence). With 5 bases clipped from V and 9 bases from J, the junction kept 6 bases outside the gene matches. The CDR3 sequence is CAWGDRRVSPLHF. In DNA, the CDR3 is TGTGCCTGGGGGGACAGGAGGGTTTCACCCCTCCACTTT.

V and J are TRBV18 and TRBJ1-2, with a tentative D call TRBD1 (5 bases). Germline V gene sequence: CDR1 KGHSH, CDR2 LQKENI. This CDR3 region has 13 residues. Trimming took 3 bases from V and 4 from J, leaving 9 bases between them. The CDR3 spells CASSPDSSYGYTF. The DNA of the CDR3 is TGTGCCAGCTCACCCGACAGTTCCTATGGCTACACCTTC.

This clone was counted a single time. The genes are TRBV18 and TRBJ1-2, with TRBD1 matching over 7 bases. CDR3 length: 16 amino acids. CDR1 and CDR2 from the germline V gene are KGHSH and LQKENI. V lost 2 bases and J lost 4; bases outside the gene matches: 10. CDR3 nucleotides: TGTGCCAGCTCACCAACCCCAGGGGGAGAGAGCTATGGCTACACCTTC. Translated: CASSPTPGGESYGYTF.

The rearrangement uses TRBV10-3 and TRBJ1-6, with TRBD1 matching over 7 bases. V shed 2 bases, J shed 11 bases, and the junction held 12 bases outside the gene matches. The CDR3 spans 16 residues. Germline values: CDR1 ENHRY, CDR2 SYGVKD. CDR3 residues: CAISERGTAGGPPLHF. The CDR3 region has the DNA TGTGCCATCAGTGAGAGAGGAACGGCAGGGGGGCCACCCCTCCACTTT.

This clone has more than one count but fewer than ten. The V and J genes are TRBV5-1 and TRBJ2-1; D is perhaps TRBD2 (5 bases). This CDR3 contains 14 residues. CDR1 is SGHRS and CDR2 is YFSETQ in the germline V gene. V was shortened by 0 bases and J by 5 bases, with 9 bases between the two germline ends. CDR3 region: CASSLGGKDNEQFF. CDR3 bases: TGCGCCAGCAGCTTGGGAGGGAAAGACAATGAGCAGTTCTTC.

This chain connects TRBV5-1 to TRBJ2-3, with 11 positions matching TRBD2. The germline V gene encodes CDR1 SGHRS and CDR2 YFSETQ. V dropped 1 base and J dropped 4; count of bases not matched to a gene: 2. This CDR3 comprises 15 residues. The CDR3 region has the DNA TGCGCCAGCAGCTTGAAACTAGCGGGAGCAGATACGCAGTATTTT. The encoded protein is CASSLKLAGADTQYF.

The V and J genes are TRBV28 and TRBJ1-6; TRBD1 matches 9 bases. This CDR3 spans 17 amino acids. CDR1 MDHEN and CDR2 SYDVKM come from the germline V gene. Trimming removed 5 bases from V and 4 bases from J; junction bases left unmatched: 9. The DNA for the CDR3 is TGTGCCAGCAGTCGTCGGACAGGGGCAAGATATAATTCACCCCTCCACTTT. Its translation: CASSRRTGARYNSPLHF.